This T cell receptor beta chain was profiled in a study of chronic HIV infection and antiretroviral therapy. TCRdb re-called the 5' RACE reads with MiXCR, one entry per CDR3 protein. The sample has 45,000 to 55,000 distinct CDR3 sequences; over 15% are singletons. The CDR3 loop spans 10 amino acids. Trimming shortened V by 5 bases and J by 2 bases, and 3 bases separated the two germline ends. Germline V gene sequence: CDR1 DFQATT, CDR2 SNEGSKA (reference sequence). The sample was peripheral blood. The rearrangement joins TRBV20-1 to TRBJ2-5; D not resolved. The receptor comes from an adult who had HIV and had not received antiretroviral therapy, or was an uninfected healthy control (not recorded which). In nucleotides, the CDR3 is TGCAGTGCTCCTCAAGAGACCCAGTACTTC. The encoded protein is CSAPQETQYF.